This entry features one TCR beta chain sequence. CDR1 and CDR2 (germline): SGHRS, YFSETQ. CDR3 length equals 15 residues. The trim removed 2 bases at V and 3 bases at J, leaving 6 bases unmatched. This sample is drawn from a study of blood T cell repertoires in COVID-19. Across the study: T cells, B-cell-depleted T cells, or PBMCs supplied cDNA or gDNA.

Libraries were prepared by immunoSEQ multiplex PCR; TCRdb keeps only in-frame clonotypes and omits some of them. The sample shows about 280,000 clones, 75% to 90% of them seen only once. The rearrangement links TRBV5-1 to TRBJ2-5; 8 nucleotides line up with TRBD2. The clonotype originates from a woman aged 65 to 85 with COVID-19, enrolled during active disease. Material: peripheral blood. As DNA, the CDR3 is TGCGCCAGCAGCTTCTTAGCGGGGAAGGAAGAGACCCAGTACTTC. Its protein product is CASSFLAGKEETQYF.